These T cell receptor beta chains were read from a single sample in a study of CD8 T cells in Susac syndrome. Each CDR3 protein is one row after TCRdb ran MiXCR on the immunoSEQ multiplex PCR reads. The sample comprises some 110,000 distinct CDR3 sequences, just under 95% of which are singletons, and about 0.29% rests with the top ten. Sequencing used CD8+ T cells from PBMCs. The receptors here all came from a human donor with Susac syndrome. Each CDR3 is given with its conserved first and last residue. A D gene is named only where the DNA matches it firmly. Rows may omit the clone size; those that give it use once, few, many or a size class.

V	J	D	size	length	DNA	CDR3
TRBV15	TRBJ2-5	-	-	16	TGTGCCACCAGCACTCGGGGTCCCCCATCTCAAGAGACCCAGTACTTC	CATSTRGPPSQETQYF
TRBV9	TRBJ2-7	-	once	14	TGTGCCAGCAGCGTAACCGGGGGCTCCTACGAGCAGTACTTC	CASSVTGGSYEQYF
TRBV28	TRBJ2-3	TRBD2	-	15	TGTGCCAGCAGTTTATCGGGCAGGGAGGGAGATACGCAGTATTTT	CASSLSGREGDTQYF
TRBV7-9	TRBJ2-5	TRBD1	-	15	TGTGCCAGCAGCATCCGGGACAGGGGGCCCGAGACCCAGTACTTC	CASSIRDRGPETQYF
TRBV3-1	TRBJ1-1	TRBD1	-	14	TGTGCCAGCACCCCGGGACAGAGGAACACTGAAGCTTTCTTT	CASTPGQRNTEAFF
TRBV9	TRBJ1-1	TRBD1	once	17	TGTGCCAGCAGCGGTACGGGACAGGTTTTCAGGGACACTGAAGCTTTCTTT	CASSGTGQVFRDTEAFF
TRBV30	TRBJ2-5	TRBD2	-	11	TGTGCCTGGGGACTAGATGAGACCCAGTACTTC	CAWGLDETQYF
TRBV6-2/TRBV6-3	TRBJ1-2	-	-	14	TGTGCCAGCAGTTACGACCAGGCCAACTATGGCTACACCTTC	CASSYDQANYGYTF
TRBV9	TRBJ1-6	-	-	14	TGTGCCAGCAGCGTATTGGAGGTTAATTCACCCCTCCACTTT	CASSVLEVNSPLHF
TRBV20-1	TRBJ2-7	-	-	13	TGCAGTGCTAGAGATTGGACTGAATACGAGCAGTACTTC	CSARDWTEYEQYF
TRBV12-3/TRBV12-4	TRBJ2-3	TRBD1	-	13	TGTGCCAGCAGGAGGGGGCGCACAGATACGCAGTATTTT	CASRRGRTDTQYF
TRBV2	TRBJ2-1	-	-	13	TGTGCCAGCACCTGGCCCTCCTACAATGAGCAGTTCTTC	CASTWPSYNEQFF
TRBV20-1	TRBJ2-2	-	-	14	TGCAGTGCTAGATGGCTAGCAGGGACCGGGGAGCTGTTTTTT	CSARWLAGTGELFF
TRBV4-3	TRBJ1-1	-	-	13	TGCGCCAGCAGCTATGAGGGGAACACTGAAGCTTTCTTT	CASSYEGNTEAFF
TRBV19	TRBJ1-1	TRBD1	-	14	TGTGCCAGTATTCCTCCCAGGGGGAGAGGTGAAGCTTTCTTT	CASIPPRGRGEAFF
TRBV10-3	TRBJ2-7	-	-	14	TGTGCCATCAGTGAGTTAGACGGGACCTACGAGCAGTACTTC	CAISELDGTYEQYF
TRBV6-5	TRBJ1-1	TRBD1	once	15	TGTGCCAGCAGTCTTTCAACAGGGGGTAACACTGAAGCTTTCTTT	CASSLSTGGNTEAFF
TRBV7-2	TRBJ2-5	-	-	15	TGTGCCAGCAGCTTAGAGGCGGGGCGCCCCGAGACCCAGTACTTC	CASSLEAGRPETQYF
TRBV29-1	TRBJ2-4	-	-	16	TGCAGCGCCGGGGCCGCCCACAGGGTAGGCAAAAACATTCAGTACTTC	CSAGAAHRVGKNIQYF
TRBV6-6	TRBJ2-1	TRBD1	-	12	TGTGCCAGCAGCTGGACAGGGTTTGAGCAGTTCTTC	CASSWTGFEQFF
TRBV12-3/TRBV12-4	TRBJ1-1	-	-	13	TGTGCCAGCAGTTTGTCCGGGGCTACTGAAGCTTTCTTT	CASSLSGATEAFF
TRBV27	TRBJ2-2	-	few	12	TGTGCCAGCAGTTGGGGGACCGGGGAGCTGTTTTTT	CASSWGTGELFF
TRBV9	TRBJ2-7	TRBD1	once	16	TGTGCCAGCAGCGTAGAGGGTGAAGGACAGGGGGTCGAGCAGTACTTC	CASSVEGEGQGVEQYF
TRBV13	TRBJ2-7	-	few	15	TGTGCCAGCAGCTTAAGGGCGGGGGCCAACTACGAGCAGTACTTC	CASSLRAGANYEQYF
TRBV9	TRBJ2-1	TRBD2	once	16	TGTGCCAGCAGCCCCCGGGGTAGCGGGACTTGGGATGAGCAGTTCTTC	CASSPRGSGTWDEQFF
TRBV15	TRBJ2-3	TRBD2	once	15	TGTGCCACCAGCAGGGGACTAGCGGCGGGAGATACGCAGTATTTT	CATSRGLAAGDTQYF
TRBV19	TRBJ1-5	-	-	12	TGTGCCAGTAGTATCCCGGGGAGGCCCCAGCATTTT	CASSIPGRPQHF
TRBV2	TRBJ2-3	-	-	13	TGTGCCAGGCAATGGGGCGGAGCAGATCCGCAGTATTTT	CARQWGGADPQYF
TRBV12-3/TRBV12-4	TRBJ1-2	-	-	10	TGTGCCAGTGGGATCTCTGGCTACACCTTC	CASGISGYTF
TRBV2	TRBJ2-4	TRBD1	-	15	TGTGCCAGCAGAACCGACAGGGGGCTGGGAAACATTCAGTACTTC	CASRTDRGLGNIQYF
TRBV9	TRBJ2-1	-	-	15	TGTGCCAGCAGTTCGGAGGGGGGCCCCTACAATGAGCAGTTCTTC	CASSSEGGPYNEQFF
TRBV4-3	TRBJ1-1	-	-	15	TGCGCCAGCAGCCAGAAAAGGGGGGGGAACACTGAAGCTTTCTTT	CASSQKRGGNTEAFF
TRBV14	TRBJ1-1	-	-	13	TGTGCCAGCAGCCAGGGGGCTAGGACTGAAGCTTTCTTT	CASSQGARTEAFF
TRBV20-1	TRBJ1-1	-	few	11	TGCAGTGTTACAGAGAACACTGAAGCTTTCTTT	CSVTENTEAFF
TRBV19	TRBJ2-1	-	few	15	TGTGCCAGTAGTATAGGTCTGAACTCCTACAATGAGCAGTTCTTC	CASSIGLNSYNEQFF
TRBV27	TRBJ1-5	-	-	14	TGTGCCAGCACAGCCGGGGGGAGCAATCAGCCCCAGCATTTT	CASTAGGSNQPQHF
TRBV24-1	TRBJ2-3	TRBD1	-	16	TGTGCCACCAGTGATGAACAGGGGGCGAGCACAGATACGCAGTATTTT	CATSDEQGASTDTQYF
TRBV11-2	TRBJ2-5	TRBD1	-	13	TGTGCCAGCAATGAGGACAGGGGGGAGACCCAGTACTTC	CASNEDRGETQYF
TRBV30	TRBJ2-7	TRBD1	-	12	TGTGCCTGGAGTACAGGGGGCTACGAGCAGTACTTC	CAWSTGGYEQYF
TRBV13	TRBJ2-1	-	-	12	TGTGCCAGCAGCTTAGAAGTAAATGAGCAGTTCTTC	CASSLEVNEQFF
TRBV25-1	TRBJ1-6	-	-	14	TGTGCCAGCAGTGGGGAGGGAGCGGCATCACCCCTCCACTTT	CASSGEGAASPLHF
TRBV6-2/TRBV6-3	TRBJ2-1	-	-	11	TGTGCCAGCAGTTACGGTTTTGAGCAGTTCTTC	CASSYGFEQFF